The next 4 T cell receptor beta chains were all read from a single sample in a study of blood T cell repertoires in COVID-19. Assay used: immunoSEQ multiplex PCR; TCRdb lists only in-frame clones, some missing. Here the sample spans hundreds of thousands of clones, roughly 85% being singletons. The specimen was peripheral blood. These TCRs come from a man aged 50-60 years with COVID-19, enrolled during active disease.

This chain joins TRBV18 and TRBJ1-1, with D possibly being TRBD1 (5 bases). V was clipped by 0 bases and J by 0 bases, with 11 bases between them. Per the germline V gene, CDR1 is KGHSH and CDR2 is LQKENI. There are 16 residues in the CDR3. DNA of the CDR3: TGTGCCAGCTCACCACCCGGGGGTGGGCTGAACACTGAAGCTTTCTTT. This translates into CASSPPGGGLNTEAFF.

The V call is TRBV4-2, the J call TRBJ2-3; 10 bases map to TRBD1. The CDR3 runs 15 residues. Germline assignment: CDR1 LGHNA and CDR2 YNFKEQ. Losses at the gene ends were 1 base for V and 4 bases for J; bases not matched to a gene: 2. CDR3 DNA sequence: TGTGCCAGCAGCCAAGGGGACAGGGGAGCAGATACGCAGTATTTT. The encoded protein is CASSQGDRGADTQYF.

The gene calls are TRBV3-1 (or the pseudogene TRBV3-2) and TRBJ1-1; possible D gene TRBD1, 5 bases. Trimming stripped 5 bases from V and 1 base from J, with 11 bases between. The CDR3 is 14 residues long. CDR1 is LGHDT and CDR2 is YNNKEL in the germline V gene (reference sequence). The CDR3 here is CASSFQGKNTEAFF. The CDR3 DNA reads as TGTGCCAGCAGCTTCCAGGGAAAGAACACTGAAGCTTTCTTT.

This chain uses TRBV19 with TRBJ1-2; 11 positions match TRBD1. Looked up from germline, CDR1 is LNHDA and CDR2 is SQIVND (reference sequence). Trimming took 5 bases from V and 9 from J; bases not matched to a gene: 5. This CDR3 has 13 residues. CDR3 sequence: CASSAGTGGRYTF. The DNA for the CDR3 is TGTGCCAGTAGTGCCGGGACAGGGGGACGCTACACCTTC.